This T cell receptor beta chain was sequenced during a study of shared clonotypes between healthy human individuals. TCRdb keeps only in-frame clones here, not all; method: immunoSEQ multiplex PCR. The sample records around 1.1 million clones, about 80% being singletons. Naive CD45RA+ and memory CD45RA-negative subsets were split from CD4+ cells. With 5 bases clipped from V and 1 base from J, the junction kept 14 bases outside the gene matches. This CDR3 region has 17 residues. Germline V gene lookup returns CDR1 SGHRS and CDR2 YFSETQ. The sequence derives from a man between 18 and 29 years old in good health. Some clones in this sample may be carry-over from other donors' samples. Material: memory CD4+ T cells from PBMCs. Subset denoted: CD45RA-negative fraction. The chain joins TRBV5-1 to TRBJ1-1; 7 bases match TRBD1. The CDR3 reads CASRPQKPGQTNTEAFF. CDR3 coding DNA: TGCGCCAGCAGACCTCAGAAACCGGGACAGACGAACACTGAAGCTTTCTTT.